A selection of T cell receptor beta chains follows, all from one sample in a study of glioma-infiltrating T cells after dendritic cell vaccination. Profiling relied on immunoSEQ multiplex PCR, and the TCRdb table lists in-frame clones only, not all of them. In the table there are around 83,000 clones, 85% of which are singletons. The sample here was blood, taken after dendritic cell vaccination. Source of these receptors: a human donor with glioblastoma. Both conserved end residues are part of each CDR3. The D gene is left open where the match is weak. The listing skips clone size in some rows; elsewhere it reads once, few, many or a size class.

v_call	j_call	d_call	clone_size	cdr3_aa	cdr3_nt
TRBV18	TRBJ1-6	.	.	CASSPQQGDSPLHF	TGTGCCAGCTCACCACAACAGGGAGATTCACCCCTCCACTTT
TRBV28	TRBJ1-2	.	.	CASKYQGGVYGYTF	TGTGCCAGCAAATACCAAGGGGGAGTCTATGGCTACACCTTC
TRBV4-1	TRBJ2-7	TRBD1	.	CASSQGTGTGSIYEQYF	TGCGCCAGCAGCCAAGGTACCGGGACAGGGTCTATCTACGAGCAGTACTTC
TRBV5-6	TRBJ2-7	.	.	CASSGGHWVEQYF	TGTGCCAGCAGCGGGGGACATTGGGTCGAGCAGTACTTC
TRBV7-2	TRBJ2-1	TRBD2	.	CASSSRGRGGLGEQFF	TGTGCCAGCAGCTCAAGAGGGCGGGGGGGCTTGGGTGAGCAGTTCTTC
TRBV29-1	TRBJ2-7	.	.	CSVESGRSYEQYF	TGCAGCGTTGAAAGCGGCAGAAGCTACGAGCAGTACTTC
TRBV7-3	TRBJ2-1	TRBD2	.	CASSLGLAGGGDEQFF	TGTGCCAGCAGCCTAGGACTAGCGGGAGGCGGGGATGAGCAGTTCTTC
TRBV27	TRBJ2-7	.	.	CASSLFGRSYEQYF	TGTGCCAGCAGTTTATTTGGCAGATCCTACGAGCAGTACTTC
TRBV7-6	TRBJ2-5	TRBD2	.	CASSLEIASGSLGRSESETQYF	TGTGCCAGCAGCTTAGAAATAGCTAGCGGGAGTTTGGGTCGTAGTGAATCGGAGACCCAGTACTTC
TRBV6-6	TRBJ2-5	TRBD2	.	CASKILAGGKETQYF	TGTGCCAGCAAAATCCTAGCGGGAGGGAAGGAGACCCAGTACTTC
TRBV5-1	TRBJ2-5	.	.	CASSLSVETQYF	TGCGCCAGCAGCCTTTCCGTGGAGACCCAGTACTTC
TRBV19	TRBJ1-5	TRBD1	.	CASSQGVLGNQPQHF	TGTGCCAGTAGTCAGGGGGTATTGGGCAATCAGCCCCAGCATTTT
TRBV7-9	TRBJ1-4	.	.	CASSRTGGGEKLFF	TGTGCCAGCAGCCGGACCGGGGGGGGTGAAAAACTGTTTTTT
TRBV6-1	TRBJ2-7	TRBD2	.	CASSEGWAGGRLREQYF	TGTGCCAGCAGTGAAGGTTGGGCGGGGGGGCGGTTAAGAGAGCAGTACTTC
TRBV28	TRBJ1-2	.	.	CASSLKHYGYTF	TGTGCCAGCAGTTTAAAGCACTATGGCTACACCTTC
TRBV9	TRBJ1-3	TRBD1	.	CASSANRGQGDSGNTIYF	TGTGCCAGCAGCGCAAATCGGGGACAGGGGGACTCAGGAAACACCATATATTTT
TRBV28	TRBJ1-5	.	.	CASSLVSNQPQHF	TGTGCCAGCAGTTTAGTAAGCAATCAGCCCCAGCATTTT
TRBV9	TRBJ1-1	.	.	CASSGSQGNTEAFF	TGTGCCAGCAGCGGTTCCCAGGGGAACACTGAAGCTTTCTTT
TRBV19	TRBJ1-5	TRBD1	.	CASSITSGQHSNQPQHF	TGTGCCAGTAGTATCACCTCGGGACAGCATAGCAATCAGCCCCAGCATTTT
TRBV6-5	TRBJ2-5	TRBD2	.	CASSPRGVQETQYF	TGTGCCAGCAGTCCCCGGGGGGTACAAGAGACCCAGTACTTC
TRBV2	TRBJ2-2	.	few	CASTGDIQRWTGELFF	TGTGCCAGCACCGGGGACATACAAAGATGGACCGGGGAGCTGTTTTTT
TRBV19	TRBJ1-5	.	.	CASSIVLGALSNQPQHF	TGTGCCAGTAGTATAGTTCTGGGGGCTCTTAGCAATCAGCCCCAGCATTTT
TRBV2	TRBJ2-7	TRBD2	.	CASSEVLAGVYEQYF	TGTGCCAGCAGTGAGGTCCTAGCGGGGGTCTACGAGCAGTACTTC
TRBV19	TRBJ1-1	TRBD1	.	CASRVQGASGAFF	TGTGCCAGTAGGGTACAGGGGGCGAGCGGAGCTTTCTTT
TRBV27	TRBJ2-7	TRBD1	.	CASSFSWPGTGGEQYF	TGTGCCAGCAGTTTTAGTTGGCCTGGGACAGGAGGCGAGCAGTACTTC
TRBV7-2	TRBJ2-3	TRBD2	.	CASSLGLSGSNTDTQYF	TGTGCCAGCAGCTTAGGTCTGAGCGGGAGTAACACAGATACGCAGTATTTT
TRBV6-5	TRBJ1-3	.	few	CASRRGSSGNTIYF	TGTGCCAGCAGAAGGGGAAGCTCTGGAAACACCATATATTTT
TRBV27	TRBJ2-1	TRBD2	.	CASRLAGRSYNEQFF	TGTGCCAGCAGACTAGCGGGCCGCTCCTACAATGAGCAGTTCTTC
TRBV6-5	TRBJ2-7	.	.	CASRPAAGPSYEQYF	TGTGCCAGCAGACCGGCGGCGGGACCCTCCTACGAGCAGTACTTC
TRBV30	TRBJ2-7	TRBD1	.	CALTGGGYEQYF	TGTGCCTTGACAGGGGGAGGGTACGAGCAGTACTTC
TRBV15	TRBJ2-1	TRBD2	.	CATSRVSGEGPGQFF	TGTGCCACCAGCAGAGTATCCGGGGAGGGACCAGGGCAGTTCTTC
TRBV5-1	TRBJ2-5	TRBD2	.	CATGPGLGPETQYF	TGCGCCACCGGTCCGGGACTAGGTCCTGAGACCCAGTACTTC
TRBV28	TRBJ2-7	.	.	CASSFQGLSYEQYF	TGTGCCAGCAGTTTTCAGGGGCTATCCTACGAGCAGTACTTC
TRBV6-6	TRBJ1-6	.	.	CASSGYRSGTLHF	TGTGCCAGCAGTGGTTACAGGTCAGGGACCCTCCACTTT
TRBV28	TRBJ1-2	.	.	CASSLRRYGYTF	TGTGCCAGCAGCCTGCGGCGTTATGGCTACACCTTC
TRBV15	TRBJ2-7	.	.	CATRREQGLYEQYF	TGTGCCACCAGAAGAGAGCAGGGACTTTACGAGCAGTACTTC
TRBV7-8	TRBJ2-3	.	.	CASSLGYQGGSADTQYF	TGTGCCAGCAGCTTAGGCTACCAAGGGGGATCGGCAGATACGCAGTATTTT
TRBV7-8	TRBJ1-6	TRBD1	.	CASSHRGTVGQLEDNSPLHF	TGTGCCAGCAGCCATAGAGGGACGGTGGGACAGTTGGAGGATAATTCACCCCTCCACTTT
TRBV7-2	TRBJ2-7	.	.	CASSLAWGRGSEQYF	TGTGCCAGCAGCTTGGCTTGGGGCAGGGGAAGCGAGCAGTACTTC
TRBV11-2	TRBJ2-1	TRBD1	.	CASSSGTVGNEQFF	TGTGCCAGCAGCTCCGGGACAGTGGGTAATGAGCAGTTCTTC
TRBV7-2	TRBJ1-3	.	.	CASSFRGGGGNTIYF	TGTGCCAGCAGCTTTCGTGGGGGAGGCGGAAACACCATATATTTT
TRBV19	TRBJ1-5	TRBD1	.	CASNRGQGHQPQHF	TGTGCCAGTAACCGCGGACAGGGACATCAGCCCCAGCATTTT
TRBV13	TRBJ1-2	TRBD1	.	CASSLEGTGYGYTF	TGTGCCAGCAGCTTAGAAGGGACAGGGTATGGCTACACCTTC
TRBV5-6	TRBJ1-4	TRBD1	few	CASSRTGTGEKLFF	TGTGCCAGCAGCCGGACAGGTACGGGTGAAAAACTGTTTTTT
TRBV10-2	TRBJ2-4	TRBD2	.	CASSEWRSGTSGGLNIQYF	TGCGCCAGCAGTGAGTGGAGATCCGGGACTAGCGGGGGGTTAAACATTCAGTACTTC
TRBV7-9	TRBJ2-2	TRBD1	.	CASSFGDRVVGELFF	TGTGCCAGCAGCTTCGGGGACAGGGTCGTCGGGGAGCTGTTTTTT
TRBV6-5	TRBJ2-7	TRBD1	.	CASSYSDRASYEQYF	TGTGCCAGCAGTTACTCAGACAGGGCCTCCTACGAGCAGTACTTC
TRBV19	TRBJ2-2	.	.	CASSLEAGELFF	TGTGCCAGTAGTTTAGAGGCTGGGGAGCTGTTTTTT
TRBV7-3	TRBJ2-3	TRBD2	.	CASSLAGGTDTQYF	TGTGCCAGCAGCTTAGCGGGGGGCACAGATACGCAGTATTTT
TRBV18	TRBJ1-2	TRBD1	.	CASSPTGKYGYTF	TGTGCCAGCTCACCGACAGGGAAGTATGGCTACACCTTC
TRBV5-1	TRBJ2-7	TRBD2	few	CASSWGGSGRKEQYF	TGCGCCAGCAGCTGGGGGGGTAGCGGGAGGAAGGAGCAGTACTTC
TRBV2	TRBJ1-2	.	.	CASRVQGARGYTF	TGTGCCAGCAGAGTACAAGGGGCGCGCGGCTACACCTTC